This T cell receptor (beta chain) emerged from a study of T cell repertoires in cytomegalovirus infection. Across the whole study: CMV epitopes, recently identified HLA-C-restricted and well-studied HLA-B-restricted, were used. Based on public TCR beta signatures, there were indications of CMV infection and of a matching HLA type.

A note on this clonotype: Its matching antigen is unknown.

Study-level findings and limits: There were HLA-C-restricted CMV-specific TCR beta clonotypes dominating the ex vivo response. Summed public TCR beta family frequency identified CMV carriers bearing the relevant HLA.

This CDR3 has 16 amino acids. V was pared by 5 bases and J by 2 bases, with 6 bases of the junction left unmatched. Germline CDR1 and CDR2: SGHRS and YFSETQ. TCRdb reprocessed the reads with MiXCR, giving one entry per CDR3 protein. In the table there are around 800,000 distinct CDR3 sequences, about 33% of which are singletons. J is TRBJ2-2 and V is TRBV5-1, with TRBD2 matching over 10 bases. This clonotype was sampled from a human donor in good health (CMV status not recorded). Some clones in this sample may be carry-over from other donors' samples. The material sequenced was cultured CD8+ T cells from PBMCs, taken from culture after CMV antigen stimulation. The CDR3: CASRGTSEPNTGELFF. CDR3 coding DNA: TGCGCCAGCAGAGGGACTAGCGAGCCCAACACCGGGGAGCTGTTTTTT.